The clone carrying this T cell receptor (beta chain) has only one observation. Its antigen is unknown. These data originate in a study of shared clonotypes between healthy human individuals. Original data processing: With immunoSEQ giving junction-only sequences and no quality scores, filtering differed. Profiling relied on immunoSEQ multiplex PCR, and the TCRdb table lists in-frame clones only, not all of them. For V, J and clone size, that table is used; D and trimming come from the DNA. The sample contains roughly 2.5 million clones, 85% to 95% of which appear only once. Study-level findings and limits: Rarefaction showed sorted-subset sequencing was incomplete despite large depth.

CDR1 and CDR2 (germline): SGHAT, FQNNGV. V lost 5 bases and J lost 0, with 13 bases in between. This CDR3 region has 16 residues. Source material: naive CD4+ T cells sorted from blood. Sample subset: CD45RA+ positively selected. This clonotype was sampled from a man between 18 and 35 years old in good health. The chain links TRBV11-2 to TRBJ2-2, with D perhaps TRBD2 (6 bases). CDR3 DNA: TGTGCCAGCAGCCCCGGGGCGGGGTCGAACACCGGGGAGCTGTTTTTT. As protein: CASSPGAGSNTGELFF.